This entry lists 4 T cell receptor beta chains sequenced from one sample in a study of neoadjuvant anti-PD-1 for oral cavity cancer. TCRdb keeps only in-frame clones here, not all; method: immunoSEQ multiplex PCR. The table lists roughly 9,600 clones, about three fifths of them singletons, with approximately 3.5% in the top ten. The time point was: after neoadjuvant nivolumab, at surgical resection. Material: PBMCs, obtained after nivolumab (anti-PD-1) treatment. These receptors were collected from a person between 40 and 85 years old with oral cavity squamous cell carcinoma.

The gene calls are TRBV19 and TRBJ1-3; D is undetermined. From germline, CDR1 is LNHDA and CDR2 SQIVND (reference sequence). The CDR3 contains 12 residues. Deletions cut 7 bases from V and 1 base from J, with 5 bases between. The CDR3 spells CASTSSGNTIYF. Written as DNA, the CDR3 is TGTGCCAGTACCTCTTCTGGAAACACCATATATTTT.

V and J are TRBV5-1 and TRBJ1-2, with D tentatively TRBD1 (5 bases). V lost 7 bases to trimming and J lost 6 bases, with 19 bases between them. Germline V gene lookup returns CDR1 SGHRS and CDR2 YFSETQ. The CDR3 length is 14 residues. This chain's CDR3 is CASGKLGVSNGYTF. The CDR3 coding sequence is TGCGCCAGCGGAAAACTGGGGGTTTCTAATGGCTACACCTTC.

The chain has TRBV7-9 and TRBJ2-5; D perhaps matches TRBD1 (6 bases). The CDR3 length is 13 residues. Germline CDR1 SEHNR, CDR2 FQNEAQ (reference sequence). V dropped 3 bases and J dropped 5 bases, with 10 bases sitting between them. The CDR3 bases are TGTGCCAGCAGCTTCAGGGGTCCGGAGACCCAGTACTTC. This encodes CASSFRGPETQYF.

This clone was observed a few times. The CDR3 DNA reads as TGTGCCAGCAGTCTACTAGCATTGGAGACCCAGTACTTC. As protein: CASSLLALETQYF. The chain uses TRBV27 and TRBJ2-5, with D possibly being TRBD2 (6 bases). Trimming stripped 5 bases from V and 5 bases from J, with 12 bases between. Germline assignment: CDR1 MNHEY and CDR2 SMNVEV (reference sequence). This CDR3 has 13 residues.